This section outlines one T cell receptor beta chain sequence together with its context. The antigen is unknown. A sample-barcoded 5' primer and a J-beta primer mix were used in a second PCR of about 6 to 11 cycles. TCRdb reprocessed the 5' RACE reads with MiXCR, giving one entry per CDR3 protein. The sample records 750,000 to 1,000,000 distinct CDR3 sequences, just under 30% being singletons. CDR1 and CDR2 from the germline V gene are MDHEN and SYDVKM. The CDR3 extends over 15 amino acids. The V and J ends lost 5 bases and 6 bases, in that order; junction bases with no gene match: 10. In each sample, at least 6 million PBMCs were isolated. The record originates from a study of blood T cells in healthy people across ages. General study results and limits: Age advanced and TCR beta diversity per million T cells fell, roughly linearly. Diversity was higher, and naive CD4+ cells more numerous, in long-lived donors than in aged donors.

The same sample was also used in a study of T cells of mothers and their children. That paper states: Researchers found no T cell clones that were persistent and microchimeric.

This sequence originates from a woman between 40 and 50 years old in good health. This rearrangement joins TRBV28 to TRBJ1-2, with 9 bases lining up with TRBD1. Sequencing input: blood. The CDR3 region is CASSASGTGFHGYTF. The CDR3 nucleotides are TGTGCCAGCAGTGCCTCCGGGACAGGGTTCCATGGCTACACCTTC.